Listed below are T cell receptor beta chains from one sample, sequenced in a study of cytomegalovirus exposure and HLA in healthy donors. The assay was immunoSEQ multiplex PCR, and TCRdb's table has in-frame clones only and misses some. The table shows about 160,000 clones, with 60% to 80% occurring only once. The sample taken for sequencing was PBMCs. The receptors shown here come from a woman in her 30s in good health and CMV-seronegative. Each CDR3 is given with its conserved first and last residue. A D gene is named only where the DNA matches it firmly. Expanded clones are given a class, and other clones once, few, many or no size at all.

>TRBD1|13|TRBJ2-4|TRBV5-6|.
TGTGCCAGCATCAGCACAGGGGAACACATTCAGTACTTC
CASISTGEHIQYF
>.|11|TRBJ2-7|TRBV30|.
TGTGCCTGGAGTGTACGGTGGGAGCAGTACTTC
CAWSVRWEQYF
>.|12|TRBJ1-2|TRBV14|.
TGTGCCAGCAGCCAAGACAGCTATGGCTACACCTTC
CASSQDSYGYTF
>.|16|TRBJ2-7|TRBV2|.
TGTGCCAGCAGTCCTCCTCCCAACAGGAGAAACTACGAGCAGTACTTC
CASSPPPNRRNYEQYF
>.|12|TRBJ1-1|TRBV15|few
TGTGCCACCAGCACCGAGGGCACTGAAGCTTTCTTT
CATSTEGTEAFF
>TRBD2|16|TRBJ2-3|TRBV18|.
TGTGCCAGCTCCGTCGAAGCGGGGGGGCCCACAGATACGCAGTATTTT
CASSVEAGGPTDTQYF
>.|13|TRBJ1-5|TRBV7-3|.
TGTGCCAGCAGCACAGGTCGCAATCAGCCCCAGCATTTT
CASSTGRNQPQHF
>.|13|TRBJ1-5|TRBV5-1|.
TGCGCCAGCAGCTTGACCGGGAATCAGCCCCAGCATTTT
CASSLTGNQPQHF
>.|14|TRBJ2-7|TRBV18|.
TGTGCCAGCTCACCAGTAAGCCTCGCCTACGAGCAGTACTTC
CASSPVSLAYEQYF
>.|13|TRBJ1-6|TRBV7-9|.
TGTGCCAGCAGCCCCCTAGGCAATTCACCCCTCCACTTT
CASSPLGNSPLHF
>.|15|TRBJ2-7|TRBV2|.
TGTGCCAGCAGTGAAAGTAACAGGGAAAATGACGAGCAGTACTTC
CASSESNRENDEQYF
>.|11|TRBJ2-7|TRBV2|few
TGTGCCAGCAATCCCCCTCTCGAGCAGTACTTC
CASNPPLEQYF
>TRBD2|15|TRBJ2-7|TRBV30|.
TGTGCCTATTTACCCTCTTTTCGGGGGGTCTACGAGCAGTACTTC
CAYLPSFRGVYEQYF
>TRBD2|15|TRBJ2-3|TRBV27|.
TGTGCCAGCAGCCTAGCGGGGGGGCTGGTAGATACGCAGTATTTT
CASSLAGGLVDTQYF
>TRBD1|18|TRBJ1-5|TRBV28|.
TGTGCCAGCAGTTTAGGGGGACAGGGTAGAGGGAGCAATCAGCCCCAGCATTTT
CASSLGGQGRGSNQPQHF
>.|13|TRBJ1-1|TRBV18|few
TGTGCCAGTACCTGGGGGGAAAACACTGAAGCTTTCTTT
CASTWGENTEAFF
>TRBD1|13|TRBJ1-1|TRBV27|.
TGTGCCAGCAGTTTCGGGACAGGGGGACAAGCTTTCTTT
CASSFGTGGQAFF
>.|15|TRBJ1-1|TRBV4-2|.
TGTGCCAGCAGCCACCTCTTGGCGGTGAACACTGAAGCTTTCTTT
CASSHLLAVNTEAFF
>.|15|TRBJ2-2|TRBV5-4|.
TGTGCCAGCAGCCCAGGAGGAGCGAACACCGGGGAGCTGTTTTTT
CASSPGGANTGELFF
>.|14|TRBJ1-6|TRBV14|.
TGTGCCAGCAGCCAAGGGAGCCCAGGGGAACCCCTCCACTTT
CASSQGSPGEPLHF
>TRBD1|15|TRBJ2-7|TRBV7-8|.
TGTGCCAGCAGCAACGGTTACAGGGGCTCCTACGAGCAGTACTTC
CASSNGYRGSYEQYF
>TRBD1|14|TRBJ1-2|TRBV19|.
TGTGCCAGTAGTAGGAGGACAGGGGGCCATGGCTACACCTTC
CASSRRTGGHGYTF
>TRBD1|15|TRBJ1-5|TRBV28|once
TGTGCCAGTGTCGACCTTGACAGGGGCAATCAGCCCCAGCATTTT
CASVDLDRGNQPQHF
>.|15|TRBJ1-6|TRBV28|once
TGTGCCAGCAGTTTATTGGCAGTTTATCATTCACCCCTCCACTTT
CASSLLAVYHSPLHF
>TRBD1|12|TRBJ1-2|TRBV29-1|.
TGCAGCGCTACCAGGGGGAACTATGGCTACACCTTC
CSATRGNYGYTF
>.|16|TRBJ1-5|TRBV27|.
TGTGCCAGCAGTTTATACAGGGACTATAGCAATCAGCCCCAGCATTTT
CASSLYRDYSNQPQHF
>TRBD1|13|TRBJ2-5|TRBV6-5|.
TGTGCCAGCAGTGGACAGGTTCAAGAGACCCAGTACTTC
CASSGQVQETQYF
>TRBD2|14|TRBJ2-3|TRBV30|once
TGTGCGTTTACGGAGCGGGGGTACACAGATACGCAGTATTTT
CAFTERGYTDTQYF
>TRBD2|16|TRBJ2-5|TRBV7-2|.
TGTGCCAGCAGCGACTTCCTAGCGGGGGGACAAGAGACCCAGTACTTC
CASSDFLAGGQETQYF
>.|13|TRBJ2-7|TRBV5-4|few
TGTGCCAGCAGCTTGGTGGGAGGTAACGAGCAGTACTTC
CASSLVGGNEQYF
>TRBD1|17|TRBJ2-6|TRBV4-1|.
TGCGCCAGCAGCCACCCGGGACAGGGAGCCGGGGCCAACGTCCTGACTTTC
CASSHPGQGAGANVLTF
>TRBD2|13|TRBJ2-3|TRBV6-6|.
TGTGCCACACTAGCGGGCAGCACAGATACGCAGTATTTT
CATLAGSTDTQYF
>.|14|TRBJ2-3|TRBV6-5|once
TGTGCCAGCAGTTACCGCCCGGGGACTGATACGCAGTATTTT
CASSYRPGTDTQYF
>.|12|TRBJ1-1|TRBV30|.
TGTGCCTGGACCCAGAGGGACACTGAAGCTTTCTTT
CAWTQRDTEAFF
>.|14|TRBJ2-1|TRBV2|.
TGTGCCAGCACACTACAGGGAATCTACAATGAGCAGTTCTTC
CASTLQGIYNEQFF
>.|13|TRBJ2-1|TRBV2|.
TGTGCCAGCAGGACCGGGACATACAATGAGCAGTTCTTC
CASRTGTYNEQFF
>TRBD2|12|TRBJ2-5|TRBV10-3|.
TGTGCCGTGGGACTAGGCCAAGAGACCCAGTACTTC
CAVGLGQETQYF
>TRBD1|15|TRBJ1-1|TRBV4-2|once
TGTGCCAGCAGCCAAACCCAGGGGGCGCGCACTGAAGCTTTCTTT
CASSQTQGARTEAFF
>.|14|TRBJ1-2|TRBV29-1|once
TGCAGCGTTGAAGACCCGACAGTCTTCTATGGCTACACCTTC
CSVEDPTVFYGYTF
>.|13|TRBJ1-5|TRBV25-1|.
TGTGCCAGCAGTGGTCAGGGCAATCAGCCCCAGCATTTT
CASSGQGNQPQHF
>TRBD1|15|TRBJ1-1|TRBV19|.
TGTGCCAGTAGCCCGACAGGGACACAGAACACTGAAGCTTTCTTT
CASSPTGTQNTEAFF
>TRBD1|18|TRBJ1-1|TRBV5-5|.
TGTGCCAGCAGCTTGGAATGGACAGGGGGCTTTCCAAACACTGAAGCTTTCTTT
CASSLEWTGGFPNTEAFF
>.|14|TRBJ2-1|TRBV5-1|.
TGCGCCAGCAGCTTGTCGGGCGGGGACAATGAGCAGTTCTTC
CASSLSGGDNEQFF
>.|14|TRBJ2-2|TRBV5-1|.
TGCGCCAGCAGCTTGGGTCAGGGGCCCGGGGAGCTGTTTTTT
CASSLGQGPGELFF
>TRBD2|15|TRBJ2-2|TRBV6-6|.
TGTGCCAGCAGGAGGACTAGCCTCAACACCGGGGAGCTGTTTTTT
CASRRTSLNTGELFF
>.|17|TRBJ1-6|TRBV19|.
TGTGCCAGTAGTATAAAGGCCCAGGCCATCTATAATTCACCCCTCCACTTT
CASSIKAQAIYNSPLHF
>TRBD2|19|TRBJ2-3|TRBV5-1|.
TGCGCCAGCAGCTTGCTCCCACTAGCGGGGGGGCTCGGCACAGATACGCAGTATTTT
CASSLLPLAGGLGTDTQYF
>.|16|TRBJ1-2|TRBV14|.
TGTGCCAGCAGCCTCTATGCGGTGGGAGATAACTATGGCTACACCTTC
CASSLYAVGDNYGYTF
>TRBD1|17|TRBJ2-5|TRBV23-1|.
TGCGCCAGCAGTCCTTGGGACAGGGGGCCCGGGCAAGAGACCCAGTACTTC
CASSPWDRGPGQETQYF
>TRBD1|15|TRBJ1-2|TRBV27|.
TGTGCCAGCAGCCGAACCCGGACAGGGAACTATGGCTACACCTTC
CASSRTRTGNYGYTF
>.|16|TRBJ2-3|TRBV18|.
TGTGCCAGCTCACAGATACTAGCTCCCAGCACAGATACGCAGTATTTT
CASSQILAPSTDTQYF
>.|14|TRBJ2-5|TRBV30|.
TGTGCCTGGAGGGTGACAGGAGCCGGGGAGACCCAGTACTTC
CAWRVTGAGETQYF
>TRBD1|16|TRBJ2-5|TRBV27|.
TGTGCCAGCAGTGCGATTGGGACAGCTCTCCAAGAGACCCAGTACTTC
CASSAIGTALQETQYF
>.|15|TRBJ2-1|TRBV6-5|.
TGTGCCAGCACCCCCTCGGTTAACTCCTACAATGAGCAGTTCTTC
CASTPSVNSYNEQFF
>TRBD1|15|TRBJ1-4|TRBV7-9|.
TGTGCCAGCAGCGAATGGGACAGGGAAGTTGAAAAACTGTTTTTT
CASSEWDREVEKLFF
>TRBD2|15|TRBJ2-1|TRBV15|.
TGTGCCACCAGGTCCCTAGCGGGGGGGAACAATGAGCAGTTCTTC
CATRSLAGGNNEQFF
>.|13|TRBJ1-4|TRBV6-1|few
TGTGCCAGCAGTGTGACGGGTAATGAAAAACTGTTTTTT
CASSVTGNEKLFF
>.|11|TRBJ2-7|TRBV21-1|.
TGTGCCAGCACCCCCTTTATCTGGCAGTACTTC
CASTPFIWQYF